This T cell receptor (beta chain) was retrieved from a study of blood T cell repertoires in COVID-19. The CDR3 length is 13 residues. Germline V CDR1 and CDR2: SNHLY, FYNNEI. The V and J ends lost 7 bases and 8 bases respectively, with 17 bases between them. Some clones are missing from TCRdb's copy, which holds only in-frame ones; the method was immunoSEQ multiplex PCR. The table shows some 120,000 clones, with 70% to 85% occurring only once. Sample: peripheral blood. This receptor was identified in a man in his 70s with active or convalescent COVID-19. V gene TRBV2 combines with J gene TRBJ1-2; no clear D gene. The CDR3 DNA is TGTGCCAGCACCCCGACCGAGGTTTCAGGCTACACCTTC. Translated, it gives CASTPTEVSGYTF.